This TCR beta chain was observed in a study of shared clonotypes between healthy human individuals. Between the trimmed V and J ends, which lost 2 bases and 2 bases, there was a span of 11 bases. The CDR3 is 14 amino acids. Germline CDR1 and CDR2: SGDLS and YYNGEE. CD45RO-negative CD8 cells positively selected for CCR7 made up the naive population, which excluded terminally differentiated effector memory CD45RA+ cells. A single count supports this clone. This same CDR3 is encoded by further DNA sequences in the sample. Using immunoSEQ multiplex PCR, the repertoire was profiled, and TCRdb retains in-frame clones only, with some absent. The data show fewer than 700,000 clones, 90% to 95% seen once.

The receptor was derived from a woman in her 30s in good health. The chain joins TRBV9 to TRBJ2-7, with D perhaps being TRBD1 or TRBD2 (5 bases each). Material: naive CD8+ T cells sorted from blood. Here the CDR3 DNA reads TGTGCCAGCAGCGTCGGGACGCTAACCTACGAGCAGTACTTC. This gives the protein CASSVGTLTYEQYF.